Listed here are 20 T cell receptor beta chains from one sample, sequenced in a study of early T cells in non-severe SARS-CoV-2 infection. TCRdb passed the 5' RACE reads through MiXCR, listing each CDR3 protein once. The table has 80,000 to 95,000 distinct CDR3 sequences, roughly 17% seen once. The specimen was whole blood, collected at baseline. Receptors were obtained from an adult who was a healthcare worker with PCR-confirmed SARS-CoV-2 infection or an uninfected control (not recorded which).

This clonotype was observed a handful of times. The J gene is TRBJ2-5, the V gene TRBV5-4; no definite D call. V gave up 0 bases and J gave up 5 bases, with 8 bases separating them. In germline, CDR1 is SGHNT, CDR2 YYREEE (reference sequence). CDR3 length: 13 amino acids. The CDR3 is CASSLGLVETQYF. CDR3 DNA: TGTGCCAGCAGCTTGGGTCTAGTTGAGACCCAGTACTTC.

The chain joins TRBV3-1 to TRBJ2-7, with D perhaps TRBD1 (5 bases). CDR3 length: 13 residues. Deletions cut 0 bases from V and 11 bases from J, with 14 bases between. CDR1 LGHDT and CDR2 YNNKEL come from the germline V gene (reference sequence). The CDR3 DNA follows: TGTGCCAGCAGCCAAGATCTCAGGGATGTTAAGTACTTC. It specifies CASSQDLRDVKYF.

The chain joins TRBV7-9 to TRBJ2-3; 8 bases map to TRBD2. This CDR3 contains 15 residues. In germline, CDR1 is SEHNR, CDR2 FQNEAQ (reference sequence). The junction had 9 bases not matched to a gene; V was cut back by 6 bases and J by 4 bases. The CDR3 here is CASRPTGTRSDTQYF. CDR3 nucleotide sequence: TGTGCCAGCAGACCAACCGGGACTAGATCAGATACGCAGTATTTT.

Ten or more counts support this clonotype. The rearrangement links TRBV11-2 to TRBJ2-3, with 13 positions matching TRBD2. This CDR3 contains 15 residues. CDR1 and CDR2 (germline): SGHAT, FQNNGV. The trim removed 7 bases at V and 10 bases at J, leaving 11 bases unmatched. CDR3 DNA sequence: TGTGCCAGCACCCTGGGGACTAGCGGGATGAATCCGCAGTATTTT. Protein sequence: CASTLGTSGMNPQYF. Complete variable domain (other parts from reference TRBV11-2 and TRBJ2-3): EAGVAQSPRYKIIEKRQSVAFWCNPISGHATLYWYQQILGQGPKLLIQFQNNGVVDDSQLPKDRFSAERLKGVDSTLKIQPAKLEDSAVYLCASTLGTSGMNPQYFGPGTRLTVL.

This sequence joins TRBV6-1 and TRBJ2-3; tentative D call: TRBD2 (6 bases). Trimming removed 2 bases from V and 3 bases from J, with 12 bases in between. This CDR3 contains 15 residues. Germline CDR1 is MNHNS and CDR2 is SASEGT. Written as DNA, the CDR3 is TGTGCCAGCAGTGAATCGGGACTGACAACAGATACGCAGTATTTT. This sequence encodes CASSESGLTTDTQYF.

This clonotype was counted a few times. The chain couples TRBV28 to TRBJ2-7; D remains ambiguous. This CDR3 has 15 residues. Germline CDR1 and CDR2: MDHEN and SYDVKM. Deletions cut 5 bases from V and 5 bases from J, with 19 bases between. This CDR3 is CASSQSPGLQNEQYF. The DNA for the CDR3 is TGTGCCAGCAGTCAGTCCCCAGGTTTACAGAACGAGCAGTACTTC.

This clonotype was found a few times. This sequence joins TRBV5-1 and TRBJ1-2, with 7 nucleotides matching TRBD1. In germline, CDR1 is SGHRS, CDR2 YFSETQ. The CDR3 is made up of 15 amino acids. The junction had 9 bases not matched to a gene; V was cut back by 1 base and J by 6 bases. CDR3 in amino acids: CASSLQEGAKDGYTF. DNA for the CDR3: TGCGCCAGCAGCTTGCAGGAGGGGGCCAAGGATGGCTACACCTTC.

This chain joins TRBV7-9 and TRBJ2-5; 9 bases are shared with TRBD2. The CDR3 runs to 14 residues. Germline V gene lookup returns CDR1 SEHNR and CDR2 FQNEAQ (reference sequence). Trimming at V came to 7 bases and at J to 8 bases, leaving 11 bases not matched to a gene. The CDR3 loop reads CASKRGPSGVTQYF. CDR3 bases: TGTGCCAGCAAAAGGGGGCCTAGCGGGGTTACCCAGTACTTC.

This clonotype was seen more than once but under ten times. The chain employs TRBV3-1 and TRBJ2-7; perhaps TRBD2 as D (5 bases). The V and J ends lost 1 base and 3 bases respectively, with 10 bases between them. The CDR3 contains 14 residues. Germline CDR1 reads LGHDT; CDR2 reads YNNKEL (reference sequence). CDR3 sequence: CASSQGLAHYEQYF. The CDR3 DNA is TGTGCCAGCAGCCAAGGGCTAGCTCACTACGAGCAGTACTTC.

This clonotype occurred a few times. The CDR3 here is CASTNSGNQPQHF. The CDR3 DNA sequence: TGTGCCAGCACCAATTCAGGGAATCAGCCCCAGCATTTT. J is TRBJ1-5 and V is TRBV12-3 or TRBV12-4; maybe TRBD1 (5 bases). The CDR3 is 13 amino acids. Trimming pared 7 bases from V and 4 bases from J, leaving 11 bases between.

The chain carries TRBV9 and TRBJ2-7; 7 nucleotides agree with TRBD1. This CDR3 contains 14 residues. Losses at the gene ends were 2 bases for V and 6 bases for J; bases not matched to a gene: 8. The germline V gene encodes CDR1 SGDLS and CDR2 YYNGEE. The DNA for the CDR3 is TGTGCCAGCAGCGTTTCGGGACAGACCTCCGAGCAGTACTTC. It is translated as CASSVSGQTSEQYF.

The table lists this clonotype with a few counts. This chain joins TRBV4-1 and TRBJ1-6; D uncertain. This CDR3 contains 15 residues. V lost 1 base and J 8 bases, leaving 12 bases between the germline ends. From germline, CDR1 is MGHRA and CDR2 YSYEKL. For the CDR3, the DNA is TGCGCCAGCAGCCAAGTATTAGAATCGGATTCACCCCTCCACTTT. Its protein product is CASSQVLESDSPLHF.

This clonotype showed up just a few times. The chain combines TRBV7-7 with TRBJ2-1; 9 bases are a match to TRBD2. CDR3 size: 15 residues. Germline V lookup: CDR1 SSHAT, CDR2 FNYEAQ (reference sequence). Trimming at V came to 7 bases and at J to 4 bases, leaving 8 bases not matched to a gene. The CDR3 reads CASKRPSGIYNEQFF. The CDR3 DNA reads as TGTGCCAGCAAAAGGCCTAGCGGGATATACAATGAGCAGTTCTTC.

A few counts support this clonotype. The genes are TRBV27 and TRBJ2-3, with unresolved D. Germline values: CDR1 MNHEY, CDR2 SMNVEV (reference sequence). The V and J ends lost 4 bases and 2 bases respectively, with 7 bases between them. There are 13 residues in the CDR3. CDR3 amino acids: CASSSPVTDTQYF. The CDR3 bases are TGTGCCAGCAGTTCCCCGGTCACAGATACGCAGTATTTT.

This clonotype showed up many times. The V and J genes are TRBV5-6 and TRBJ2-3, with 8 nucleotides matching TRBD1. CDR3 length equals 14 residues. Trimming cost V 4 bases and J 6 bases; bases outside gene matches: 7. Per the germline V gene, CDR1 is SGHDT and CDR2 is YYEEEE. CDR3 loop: CASSLRTGKDTQYF. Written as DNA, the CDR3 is TGTGCCAGCAGCCTCCGGACAGGGAAGGATACGCAGTATTTT. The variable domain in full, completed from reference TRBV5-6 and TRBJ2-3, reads DAGVTQSPTHLIKTRGQQVTLRCSPKSGHDTVSWYQQALGQGPQFIFQYYEEEERQRGNFPDRFSGHQFPNYSSELNVNALLLGDSALYLCASSLRTGKDTQYFGPGTRLTVL.

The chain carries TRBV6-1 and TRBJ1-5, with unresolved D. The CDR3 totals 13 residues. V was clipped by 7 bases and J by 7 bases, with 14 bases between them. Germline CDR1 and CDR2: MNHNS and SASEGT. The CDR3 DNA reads TGTGCCAGCACCGGAAGGCCTGGACAGCCCCAGCATTTT. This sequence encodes CASTGRPGQPQHF.

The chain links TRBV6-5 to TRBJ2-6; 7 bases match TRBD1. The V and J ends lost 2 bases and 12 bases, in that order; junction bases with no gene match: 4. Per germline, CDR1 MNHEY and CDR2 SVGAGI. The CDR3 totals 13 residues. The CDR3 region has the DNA TGTGCCAGCAGTTACCGCCAGGGGGTCGTCCTGACTTTC. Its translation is CASSYRQGVVLTF.

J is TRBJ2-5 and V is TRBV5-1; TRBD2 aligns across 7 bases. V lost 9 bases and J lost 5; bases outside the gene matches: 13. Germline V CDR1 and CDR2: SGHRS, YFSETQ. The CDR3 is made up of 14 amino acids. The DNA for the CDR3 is TGCGCCACCAACCGGGACGCGGGAGTGGAGACCCAGTACTTC. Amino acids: CATNRDAGVETQYF. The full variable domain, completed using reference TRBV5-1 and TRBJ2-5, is KAGVTQTPRYLIKTRGQQVTLSCSPISGHRSVSWYQQTPGQGLQFLFEYFSETQRNKGNFPGRFSGRQFSNSRSEMNVSTLELGDSALYLCATNRDAGVETQYFGPGTRLLVL.

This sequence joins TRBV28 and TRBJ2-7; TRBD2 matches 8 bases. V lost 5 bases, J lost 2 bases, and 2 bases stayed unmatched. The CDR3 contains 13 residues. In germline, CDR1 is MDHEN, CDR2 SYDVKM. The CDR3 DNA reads TGTGCCAGCAGTCATAGCGGGACCTACGAGCAGTACTTC. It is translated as CASSHSGTYEQYF.

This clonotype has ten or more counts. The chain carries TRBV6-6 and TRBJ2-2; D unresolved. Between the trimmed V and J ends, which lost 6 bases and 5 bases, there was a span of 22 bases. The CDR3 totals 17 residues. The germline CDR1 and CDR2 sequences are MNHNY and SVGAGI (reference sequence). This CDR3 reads CASSRSSGVFRTGELFF. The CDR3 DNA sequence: TGTGCCAGCAGCCGCTCTTCAGGAGTATTCAGGACCGGGGAGCTGTTTTTT.